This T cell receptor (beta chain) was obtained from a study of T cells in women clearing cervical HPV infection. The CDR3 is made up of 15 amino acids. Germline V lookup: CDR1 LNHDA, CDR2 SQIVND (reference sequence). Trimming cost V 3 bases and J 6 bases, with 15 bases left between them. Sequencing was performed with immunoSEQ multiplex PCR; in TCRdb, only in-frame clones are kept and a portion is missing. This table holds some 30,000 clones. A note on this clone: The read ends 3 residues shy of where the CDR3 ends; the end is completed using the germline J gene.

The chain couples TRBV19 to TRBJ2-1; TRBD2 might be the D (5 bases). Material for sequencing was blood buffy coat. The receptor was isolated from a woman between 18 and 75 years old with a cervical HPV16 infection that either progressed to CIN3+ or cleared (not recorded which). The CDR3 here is CASSMYPSMVNEQFF. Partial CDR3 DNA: TGTGCCAGTAGTATGTATCCTAGCATGGTCAATGAG.